The following is a T cell receptor (beta chain) sequence with its context. The data were obtained in a study of blood T cell repertoires in COVID-19. Turning to the study itself: The United States, Italy and Spain were the sources of the acute and convalescent COVID-19 samples. T cells, B-cell-depleted T cells, or PBMCs provided the cDNA or gDNA that served as material.

Per the original data handling: Estimated nucleated cell counts came from reference gene primer amplification. Here immunoSEQ multiplex PCR was the method, and the copy in TCRdb shows in-frame clones only, minus some. V, J and clone size reflect that table, while D and trimming were determined from the DNA. The table records about 290,000 clones, roughly 80% of them present only once. Specimen: peripheral blood. The sequence came from a woman in her 50s with active or convalescent COVID-19.

The CDR3 sequence is CASSQMAPNSPLHF. CDR3 in DNA: TGTGCCAGCAGCCAAATGGCTCCTAATTCACCCCTCCACTTT. The chain employs TRBV14 and TRBJ1-6; D unclear. The ends were cut back, 2 bases at V and 6 bases at J, with 8 bases in the middle. The CDR3 covers 14 residues. Germline V gives CDR1 SGHDN, CDR2 FVKESK.